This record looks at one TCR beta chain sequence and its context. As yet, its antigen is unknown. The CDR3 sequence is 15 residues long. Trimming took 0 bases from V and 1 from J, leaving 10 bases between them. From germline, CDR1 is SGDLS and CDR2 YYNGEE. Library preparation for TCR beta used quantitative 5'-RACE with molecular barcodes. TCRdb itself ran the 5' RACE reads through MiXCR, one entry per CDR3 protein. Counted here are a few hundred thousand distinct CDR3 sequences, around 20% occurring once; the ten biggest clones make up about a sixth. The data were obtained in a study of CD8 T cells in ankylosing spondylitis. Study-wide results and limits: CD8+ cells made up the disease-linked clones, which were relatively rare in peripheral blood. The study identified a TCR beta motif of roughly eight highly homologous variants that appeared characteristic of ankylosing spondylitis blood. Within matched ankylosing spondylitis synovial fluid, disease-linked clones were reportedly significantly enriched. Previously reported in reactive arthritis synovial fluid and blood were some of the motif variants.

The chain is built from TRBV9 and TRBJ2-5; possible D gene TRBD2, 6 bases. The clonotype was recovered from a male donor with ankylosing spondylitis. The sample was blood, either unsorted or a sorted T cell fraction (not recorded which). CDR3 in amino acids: CASSVGTIGQETQYF. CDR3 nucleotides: TGTGCCAGCAGCGTAGGGACTATAGGCCAAGAGACCCAGTACTTC.